The table lists the clone carrying this T cell receptor (beta chain) with many counts. Amplified TCR beta CDR3 regions derived from RNA transcripts. HTBI primers drove first-round RT-PCR of the TCR CDR3. TCRdb passed the multiplex PCR reads through MiXCR, listing each CDR3 protein once. Of some 600,000 distinct CDR3 sequences listed, approximately 13% are singletons. This specimen belongs to a study of T cells in Graves' hyperthyroidism and ophthalmopathy. The CDR3 spans 14 residues. Trimming left V 6 bases short and J 1 base short, with 9 bases between. The germline V gene encodes CDR1 WNHNN and CDR2 SYGVQD (reference sequence).

The TCR was taken from a woman aged 25 to 45 with Graves' hyperthyroidism that later progressed to Graves' ophthalmopathy. Sequenced: blood. V and J are TRBV10-1 and TRBJ2-2; D call uncertain. CDR3 DNA: TGCGCCAGCAGCGGTAATAGGAACACCGGGGAGCTGTTTTTT. As protein: CASSGNRNTGELFF.